This T cell receptor (beta chain) emerged from a study of vaccination and CD4 T cells after COVID-19. Germline loops: CDR1 MNHEY, CDR2 SVGEGT. The CDR3 sequence is 13 residues long. Trimming removed 6 bases at V and 6 bases at J, with 12 bases between. Of note for this clonotype: Antigen unknown.

Sequenced with the Oncomine TCR Beta short-read assay was DNA taken from cultured CD4+ T cells. In this case, cultured CD4+ T cells provided the extracted genomic DNA. TCRdb used MiXCR to reprocess the PCR reads, holding one entry per CDR3 protein. The sample carries approximately 20,000 distinct CDR3 sequences, more than 50% recorded once. Treatment meaning: roughly 11-day PBMC culture with coronavirus spike peptide pools or control peptides (ViraFEST assay). Sequences were obtained from CD4+ T cells from blood, cultured in vitro. V is TRBV6-2 or TRBV6-3 and J is TRBJ2-4; tentatively, D is TRBD2 (5 bases). The source of this sequence is a human donor who had recovered from COVID-19. The CDR3 is CASRTGFPNIQYF. In DNA, the CDR3 is TGTGCCAGCAGAACGGGATTCCCAAACATTCAGTACTTC.